The clone carrying this T cell receptor beta chain was seen many times. What it recognizes is unknown. The data were taken from a study of identical twins. Findings and limits, study-wide: Excess low generation probability was seen in twin-shared out-of-frame alpha sequences.

Germline values: CDR1 MDHEN, CDR2 SYDVKM. This CDR3 has 14 amino acids. The junction had 4 bases not matched to a gene; V was cut back by 3 bases and J by 4 bases. The cDNA had a unique molecular identifier and a template-switch universal primer site. TCRdb re-derived calls from the 5' RACE reads in MiXCR, one entry per CDR3 protein. The sample shows hundreds of thousands of distinct CDR3 sequences, roughly 6.6% of them seen only once. The sample was also linked to a second study, of yellow fever vaccine responses in identical twins.

This sequence originates from a woman younger than 35 in good health. The sample comprised PBMCs. This sequence joins TRBV28 and TRBJ2-7; 9 nucleotides align to TRBD1. The CDR3 region is CASSFSTGGYEQYF. DNA of the CDR3: TGTGCCAGCAGTTTCTCGACAGGGGGGTACGAGCAGTACTTC.